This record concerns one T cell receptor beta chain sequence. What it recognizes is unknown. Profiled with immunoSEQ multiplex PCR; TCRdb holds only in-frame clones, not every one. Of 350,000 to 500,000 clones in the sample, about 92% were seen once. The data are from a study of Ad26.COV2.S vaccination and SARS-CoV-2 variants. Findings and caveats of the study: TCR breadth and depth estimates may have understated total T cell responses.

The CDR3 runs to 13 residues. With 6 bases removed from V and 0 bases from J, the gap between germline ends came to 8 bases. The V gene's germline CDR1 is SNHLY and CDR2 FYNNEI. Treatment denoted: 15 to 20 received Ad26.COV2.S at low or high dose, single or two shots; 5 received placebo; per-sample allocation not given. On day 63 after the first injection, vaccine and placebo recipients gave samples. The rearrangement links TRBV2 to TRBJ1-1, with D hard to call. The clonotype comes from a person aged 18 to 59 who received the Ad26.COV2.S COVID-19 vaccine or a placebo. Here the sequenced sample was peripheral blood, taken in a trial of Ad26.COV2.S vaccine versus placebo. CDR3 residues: CASRASLNTEAFF. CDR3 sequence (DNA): TGTGCCAGCAGAGCCAGCTTGAACACTGAAGCTTTCTTT.